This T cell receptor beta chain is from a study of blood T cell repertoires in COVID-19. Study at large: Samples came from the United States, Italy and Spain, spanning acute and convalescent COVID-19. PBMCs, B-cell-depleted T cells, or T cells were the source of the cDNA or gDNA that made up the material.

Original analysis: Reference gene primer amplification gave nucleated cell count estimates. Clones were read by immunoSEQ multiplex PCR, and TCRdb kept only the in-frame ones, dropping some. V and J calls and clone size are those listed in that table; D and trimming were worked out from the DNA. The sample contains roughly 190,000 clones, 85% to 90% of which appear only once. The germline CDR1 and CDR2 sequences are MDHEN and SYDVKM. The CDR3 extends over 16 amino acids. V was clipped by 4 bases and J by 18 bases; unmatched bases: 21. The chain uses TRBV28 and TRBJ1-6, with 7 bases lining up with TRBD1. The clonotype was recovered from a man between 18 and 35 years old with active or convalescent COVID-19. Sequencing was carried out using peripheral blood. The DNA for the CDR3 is TGTGCCAGCAGTTCTTACCCGAAAACTGACAGGGCGTTTTACCACTTT. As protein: CASSSYPKTDRAFYHF.